This is a list of T cell receptor beta chains from one sample in a study of PD-L1 blockade in urothelial cancer. Sequencing was performed with immunoSEQ multiplex PCR; in TCRdb, only in-frame clones are kept and a portion is missing. The sample records some 40,000 clones, 88% being singletons. Here the sequenced sample was PBMCs, taken around atezolizumab (anti-PD-L1) treatment. Every receptor here comes from a donor over 35 with urothelial cancer. Each CDR3 is given with its conserved first and last residue. Each record gives: CDR3 length, J gene, V gene, clone size, D gene, CDR3 protein, CDR3 DNA. A D gene is named only where the DNA matches it firmly. Some rows mark clone size as missing; the rest say once, few, many or name a class of expanded clone.

len: 15
j_gene: TRBJ2-7
v_gene: TRBV27
abundance: NA
d_gene: NA
CDR3aa: CASSSIGGTPYEQYF
CDR3nt: TGTGCCAGCAGCTCCATTGGCGGGACCCCCTACGAGCAGTACTTC

len: 17
j_gene: TRBJ2-5
v_gene: TRBV6-1
abundance: NA
d_gene: TRBD2
CDR3aa: CASSGAASGRASETQYF
CDR3nt: TGTGCCAGCAGTGGGGCCGCTAGCGGGAGGGCGAGCGAGACCCAGTACTTC

len: 17
j_gene: TRBJ2-2
v_gene: TRBV4-3
abundance: NA
d_gene: NA
CDR3aa: CASSQDLGARPTGELFF
CDR3nt: TGCGCCAGCAGCCAAGATCTGGGGGCCCGACCCACCGGGGAGCTGTTTTTT

len: 18
j_gene: TRBJ1-5
v_gene: TRBV19
abundance: NA
d_gene: NA
CDR3aa: CASSIDPVGYRANQPQHF
CDR3nt: TGTGCCAGTAGTATAGATCCGGTCGGTTACAGGGCCAATCAGCCCCAGCATTTT

len: 12
j_gene: TRBJ2-2
v_gene: TRBV29-1
abundance: NA
d_gene: NA
CDR3aa: CSVVVSAGELFF
CDR3nt: TGCAGCGTTGTGGTAAGCGCCGGGGAGCTGTTTTTT

len: 14
j_gene: TRBJ1-2
v_gene: TRBV9
abundance: NA
d_gene: NA
CDR3aa: CASSGPTGSYGYTF
CDR3nt: TGTGCCAGCAGCGGCCCTACAGGGAGCTATGGCTACACCTTC

len: 15
j_gene: TRBJ1-4
v_gene: TRBV5-1
abundance: few
d_gene: NA
CDR3aa: CASSLASGVNEKLFF
CDR3nt: TGCGCCAGCAGCTTGGCCTCAGGGGTAAATGAAAAACTGTTTTTT

len: 16
j_gene: TRBJ2-1
v_gene: TRBV4-3
abundance: NA
d_gene: NA
CDR3aa: CASSQEPGKPADEQFF
CDR3nt: TGCGCCAGCAGCCAAGAGCCCGGGAAACCGGCTGATGAGCAGTTCTTC

len: 17
j_gene: TRBJ2-7
v_gene: TRBV4-1
abundance: NA
d_gene: NA
CDR3aa: CASSHPPDSSIPYEQYF
CDR3nt: TGCGCCAGCAGCCACCCCCCTGACAGCTCGATCCCCTACGAGCAGTACTTC

len: 15
j_gene: TRBJ1-6
v_gene: TRBV30
abundance: NA
d_gene: NA
CDR3aa: CAWSAGVLRNSPLHF
CDR3nt: TGTGCCTGGAGTGCAGGGGTTTTAAGGAATTCACCCCTCCACTTT

len: 15
j_gene: TRBJ2-5
v_gene: TRBV9
abundance: NA
d_gene: NA
CDR3aa: CASSSPRSNGETQYF
CDR3nt: TGTGCCAGCAGCTCCCCCCGGAGCAACGGCGAGACCCAGTACTTC

len: 14
j_gene: TRBJ2-2
v_gene: TRBV7-9
abundance: NA
d_gene: NA
CDR3aa: CASSPSRAFGELFF
CDR3nt: TGTGCCAGCAGCCCATCTAGAGCCTTTGGGGAGCTGTTTTTT

len: 17
j_gene: TRBJ2-2
v_gene: TRBV18
abundance: NA
d_gene: TRBD2
CDR3aa: CASSPPLARGNTGELFF
CDR3nt: TGTGCCAGCTCACCCCCACTAGCGAGAGGGAACACCGGGGAGCTGTTTTTT

len: 13
j_gene: TRBJ2-1
v_gene: TRBV7-8
abundance: NA
d_gene: TRBD2
CDR3aa: CASSWRGTNEQFF
CDR3nt: TGTGCCAGCAGCTGGCGGGGGACCAATGAGCAGTTCTTC

len: 13
j_gene: TRBJ2-7
v_gene: TRBV10-3
abundance: NA
d_gene: TRBD2
CDR3aa: CAAQTSENYEQYF
CDR3nt: TGTGCCGCCCAGACTAGCGAAAATTACGAGCAGTACTTC

len: 15
j_gene: TRBJ2-1
v_gene: TRBV18
abundance: NA
d_gene: TRBD2
CDR3aa: CASSPPRRGGSEQFF
CDR3nt: TGTGCCAGCTCACCACCGCGGCGGGGGGGATCTGAGCAGTTCTTC

len: 15
j_gene: TRBJ2-1
v_gene: TRBV29-1
abundance: NA
d_gene: TRBD1
CDR3aa: CSVEGWTGSYNEQFF
CDR3nt: TGCAGCGTCGAAGGTTGGACAGGGTCCTACAATGAGCAGTTCTTC

len: 15
j_gene: TRBJ2-3
v_gene: TRBV18
abundance: once
d_gene: NA
CDR3aa: CASSSDFTSTDTQYF
CDR3nt: TGTGCCAGCTCCTCGGACTTTACTAGCACAGATACGCAGTATTTT

len: 15
j_gene: TRBJ2-3
v_gene: TRBV5-5
abundance: once
d_gene: TRBD2
CDR3aa: CASSLGGRRTDTQYF
CDR3nt: TGTGCCAGCAGCCTTGGCGGGAGGCGCACAGATACGCAGTATTTT

len: 14
j_gene: TRBJ2-7
v_gene: TRBV5-1
abundance: NA
d_gene: NA
CDR3aa: CASSLEQSSYEQYF
CDR3nt: TGCGCCAGCAGCTTGGAACAGAGCTCCTACGAGCAGTACTTC

len: 14
j_gene: TRBJ1-2
v_gene: TRBV11-1
abundance: NA
d_gene: NA
CDR3aa: CASSHRGGAYGYTF
CDR3nt: TGTGCCAGCAGCCACCGTGGGGGGGCATATGGCTACACCTTC

len: 14
j_gene: TRBJ2-5
v_gene: TRBV2
abundance: NA
d_gene: NA
CDR3aa: CATIPGGSRETQYF
CDR3nt: TGTGCCACCATCCCGGGGGGCTCGAGAGAGACCCAGTACTTC

len: 13
j_gene: TRBJ1-2
v_gene: TRBV14
abundance: NA
d_gene: NA
CDR3aa: CASSQGGGYGYTF
CDR3nt: TGTGCCAGCAGCCAAGGGGGCGGCTATGGCTACACCTTC

len: 16
j_gene: TRBJ2-7
v_gene: TRBV15
abundance: NA
d_gene: TRBD2
CDR3aa: CATAGVLAGGVYEQYF
CDR3nt: TGTGCCACCGCGGGGGTACTAGCGGGAGGAGTTTACGAGCAGTACTTC

len: 15
j_gene: TRBJ2-1
v_gene: TRBV5-3
abundance: NA
d_gene: TRBD2
CDR3aa: CARSLAGGPYNEQFF
CDR3nt: TGTGCCAGAAGCTTAGCGGGAGGGCCCTACAATGAGCAGTTCTTC

len: 13
j_gene: TRBJ1-3
v_gene: TRBV30
abundance: NA
d_gene: NA
CDR3aa: CAWSEGVRNTIYF
CDR3nt: TGTGCCTGGAGTGAGGGGGTGAGAAACACCATATATTTT

len: 14
j_gene: TRBJ2-7
v_gene: TRBV27
abundance: NA
d_gene: TRBD2
CDR3aa: CARANKRGHREQYF
CDR3nt: TGTGCCAGAGCGAATAAGCGGGGCCACCGGGAGCAGTACTTC

len: 15
j_gene: TRBJ2-3
v_gene: TRBV7-3
abundance: NA
d_gene: TRBD1
CDR3aa: CASSSTGAGTDTQYF
CDR3nt: TGTGCCAGCAGTTCTACAGGGGCCGGCACAGATACGCAGTATTTT

len: 17
j_gene: TRBJ2-7
v_gene: TRBV7-9
abundance: NA
d_gene: TRBD2
CDR3aa: CASSSIPGGGETYEQYF
CDR3nt: TGTGCCAGCAGCTCAATACCGGGGGGTGGGGAAACCTACGAGCAGTACTTC

len: 14
j_gene: TRBJ1-2
v_gene: TRBV5-1
abundance: NA
d_gene: NA
CDR3aa: CASSREELSYGYTF
CDR3nt: TGCGCCAGCAGCCGGGAGGAGCTGAGCTATGGCTACACCTTC

len: 15
j_gene: TRBJ2-2
v_gene: TRBV18
abundance: NA
d_gene: NA
CDR3aa: CASSPGGVRTGELFF
CDR3nt: TGTGCCAGCTCACCAGGCGGGGTCCGCACCGGGGAGCTGTTTTTT

len: 13
j_gene: TRBJ2-7
v_gene: TRBV13
abundance: NA
d_gene: TRBD2
CDR3aa: CASSPGTSHEQYF
CDR3nt: TGTGCCAGCAGCCCCGGGACTAGCCACGAGCAGTACTTC

len: 13
j_gene: TRBJ1-1
v_gene: TRBV6-5
abundance: few
d_gene: TRBD1
CDR3aa: CASSGDRATEAFF
CDR3nt: TGTGCCAGCAGCGGGGACAGGGCCACTGAAGCTTTCTTT

len: 14
j_gene: TRBJ1-1
v_gene: TRBV28
abundance: NA
d_gene: NA
CDR3aa: CASNPQGPRTEAFF
CDR3nt: TGTGCCAGCAACCCTCAGGGGCCGAGGACTGAAGCTTTCTTT

len: 13
j_gene: TRBJ2-1
v_gene: TRBV2
abundance: NA
d_gene: NA
CDR3aa: CAHSGSLRVEQFF
CDR3nt: TGTGCCCACAGCGGCTCCCTCCGGGTTGAGCAGTTCTTC

len: 15
j_gene: TRBJ2-1
v_gene: TRBV30
abundance: few
d_gene: TRBD2
CDR3aa: CACHGRGRGYNEQFF
CDR3nt: TGTGCCTGCCACGGGAGGGGACGAGGCTACAATGAGCAGTTCTTC

len: 15
j_gene: TRBJ2-7
v_gene: TRBV18
abundance: NA
d_gene: TRBD2
CDR3aa: CASSPRTSGTWEQYF
CDR3nt: TGTGCCAGCTCACCGAGGACTAGCGGTACTTGGGAGCAGTACTTC

len: 15
j_gene: TRBJ2-7
v_gene: TRBV13
abundance: NA
d_gene: TRBD2
CDR3aa: CASSTWTSGGYEQYF
CDR3nt: TGTGCCAGCAGCACCTGGACTAGCGGGGGGTACGAGCAGTACTTC

len: 16
j_gene: TRBJ1-2
v_gene: TRBV7-2
abundance: NA
d_gene: TRBD1
CDR3aa: CASSLAPMGQGGGYTF
CDR3nt: TGTGCCAGCAGCTTAGCGCCCATGGGACAGGGGGGTGGCTACACCTTC

len: 13
j_gene: TRBJ1-2
v_gene: TRBV7-9
abundance: few
d_gene: NA
CDR3aa: CASRRHTDYGYTF
CDR3nt: TGTGCCAGCAGACGACACACGGATTATGGCTACACCTTC

len: 16
j_gene: TRBJ2-1
v_gene: TRBV7-8
abundance: NA
d_gene: TRBD1
CDR3aa: CASSPRPGTVAREQFF
CDR3nt: TGTGCCAGCAGCCCACGCCCGGGGACAGTCGCCCGTGAGCAGTTCTTC

len: 13
j_gene: TRBJ1-2
v_gene: TRBV6-1
abundance: NA
d_gene: NA
CDR3aa: CASSERQVYGYTF
CDR3nt: TGTGCCAGCAGTGAACGGCAGGTCTATGGCTACACCTTC

len: 16
j_gene: TRBJ2-1
v_gene: TRBV29-1
abundance: NA
d_gene: TRBD2
CDR3aa: CSVGGTLAVSYNEQFF
CDR3nt: TGCAGCGTTGGAGGGACTCTAGCGGTTAGTTACAATGAGCAGTTCTTC

len: 13
j_gene: TRBJ2-7
v_gene: TRBV5-6
abundance: NA
d_gene: NA
CDR3aa: CASSPGVPYEQYF
CDR3nt: TGTGCCAGCAGCCCGGGGGTTCCCTACGAGCAGTACTTC